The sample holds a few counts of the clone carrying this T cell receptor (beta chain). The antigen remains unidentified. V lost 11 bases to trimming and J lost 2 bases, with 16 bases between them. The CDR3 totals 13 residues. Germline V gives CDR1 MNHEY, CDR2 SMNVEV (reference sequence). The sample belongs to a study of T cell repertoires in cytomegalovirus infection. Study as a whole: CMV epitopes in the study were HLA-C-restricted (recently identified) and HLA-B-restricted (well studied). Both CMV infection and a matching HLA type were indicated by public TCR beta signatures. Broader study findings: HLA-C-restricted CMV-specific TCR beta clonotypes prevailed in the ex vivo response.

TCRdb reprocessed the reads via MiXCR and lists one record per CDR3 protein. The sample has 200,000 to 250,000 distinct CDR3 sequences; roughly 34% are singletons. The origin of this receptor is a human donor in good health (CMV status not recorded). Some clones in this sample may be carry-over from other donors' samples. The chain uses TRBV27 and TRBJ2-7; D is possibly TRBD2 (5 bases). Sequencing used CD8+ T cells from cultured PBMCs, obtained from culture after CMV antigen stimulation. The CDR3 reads CAASRLPTYEQYF. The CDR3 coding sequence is TGTGCCGCATCCCGACTACCCACCTACGAGCAGTACTTC.